This T cell receptor (beta chain) was found in a study of beta chain features in type 1 diabetes. The germline V and J ends were trimmed by 4 bases and 0 bases, with 14 bases remaining between them. The CDR3 is 15 amino acids. The germline gives CDR1 SGHRS, CDR2 YFSETQ. This clone was detected many times. Its antigen is not identified. The investigators reverse transcribed all of the isolated RNA, so they sequenced expressed TCRB transcripts. Produced via immunoSEQ multiplex PCR; TCRdb's table is partial and in-frame only. The sample comprises about 150,000 clones, less than 9.5% of which are singletons, and about 2.5% rests with the top ten. The study, taken as a whole, reports: Within the patient group, naive, central memory and Treg TCRB repertoires appeared more similar to each other than within healthy donors.

The chain uses TRBV5-1 and TRBJ2-7; D may be TRBD2 (5 bases). This receptor was obtained from a woman aged 18-35 years in good health. The material sequenced was central memory CD4+ T cells from blood. The CDR3 region has the DNA TGCGCCAGCAGCCCGAGGGCGGAGAGCTCCTACGAGCAGTACTTC. Amino acids: CASSPRAESSYEQYF. Filled out from reference TRBV5-1 and TRBJ2-7, the complete variable domain reads KAGVTQTPRYLIKTRGQQVTLSCSPISGHRSVSWYQQTPGQGLQFLFEYFSETQRNKGNFPGRFSGRQFSNSRSEMNVSTLELGDSALYLCASSPRAESSYEQYFGPGTRLTVT.